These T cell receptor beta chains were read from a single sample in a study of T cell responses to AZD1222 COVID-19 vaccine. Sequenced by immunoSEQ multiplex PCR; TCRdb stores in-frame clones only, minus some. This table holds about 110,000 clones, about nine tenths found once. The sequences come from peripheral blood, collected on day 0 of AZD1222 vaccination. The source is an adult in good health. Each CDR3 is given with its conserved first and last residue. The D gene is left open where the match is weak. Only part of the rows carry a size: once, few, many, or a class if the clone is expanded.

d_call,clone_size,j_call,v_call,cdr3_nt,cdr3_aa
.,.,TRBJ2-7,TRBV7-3,TGTGCCAGCAGCCCCACGGCCCAGGTCTCTTCCTACGAGCAGTACTTC,CASSPTAQVSSYEQYF
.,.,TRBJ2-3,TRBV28,TGTGCCAGCAGTTTTGGGCCCGGGGACACCGCTCATACGCAGTATTTT,CASSFGPGDTAHTQYF
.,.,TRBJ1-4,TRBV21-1,TGTGCCAGCTCGTTAAGGGGGCTTAATGAAAAACTGTTTTTT,CASSLRGLNEKLFF
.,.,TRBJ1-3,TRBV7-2,TGTGCCAGCAGCTTTCCCAGCTCTGGAAACACCATATATTTT,CASSFPSSGNTIYF
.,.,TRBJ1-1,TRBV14,TGTGCCAGCAGCAACGACAGGTACACTGAAGCTTTCTTT,CASSNDRYTEAFF
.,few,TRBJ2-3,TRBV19,TGTGCCAGTGGAGGCGGATACACAGATACGCAGTATTTT,CASGGGYTDTQYF
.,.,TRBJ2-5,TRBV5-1,TGCGCCAGCAGCTTCGGCCCAGGGGAGACCCAGTACTTC,CASSFGPGETQYF
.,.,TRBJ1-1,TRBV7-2,TGTGCCAGCAGCTTGCCGGTGAACACTGAAGCTTTCTTT,CASSLPVNTEAFF
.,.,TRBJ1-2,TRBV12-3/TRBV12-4,TGTGCCAGCAACCTACAGAGCCTAGGTGGCTACACCTTC,CASNLQSLGGYTF
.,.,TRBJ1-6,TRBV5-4,TGTGCCAGCAGGCGGGACAACCCCCAGGGTAATTCACCCCTCCACTTT,CASRRDNPQGNSPLHF
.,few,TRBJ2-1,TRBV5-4,TGTGCCAGCAGGGTTGACTACAATGAGCAGTTCTTC,CASRVDYNEQFF
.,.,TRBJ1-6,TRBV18,TGTGCCAGCTCACCAGGAACTGGGGTAGGGAGTTCACCCCTCCACTTT,CASSPGTGVGSSPLHF
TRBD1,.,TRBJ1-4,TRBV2,TGTGCCAGCAGGCAGGGGGCTGGGAATGAAAAACTGTTTTTT,CASRQGAGNEKLFF
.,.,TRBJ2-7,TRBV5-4,TGTGCCAGCAGCTTAGGATACGAGCAGTACTTC,CASSLGYEQYF
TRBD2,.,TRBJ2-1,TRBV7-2,TGTGCCAGCAGCTTAATGGGGGGGTACAATGAGCAGTTCTTC,CASSLMGGYNEQFF